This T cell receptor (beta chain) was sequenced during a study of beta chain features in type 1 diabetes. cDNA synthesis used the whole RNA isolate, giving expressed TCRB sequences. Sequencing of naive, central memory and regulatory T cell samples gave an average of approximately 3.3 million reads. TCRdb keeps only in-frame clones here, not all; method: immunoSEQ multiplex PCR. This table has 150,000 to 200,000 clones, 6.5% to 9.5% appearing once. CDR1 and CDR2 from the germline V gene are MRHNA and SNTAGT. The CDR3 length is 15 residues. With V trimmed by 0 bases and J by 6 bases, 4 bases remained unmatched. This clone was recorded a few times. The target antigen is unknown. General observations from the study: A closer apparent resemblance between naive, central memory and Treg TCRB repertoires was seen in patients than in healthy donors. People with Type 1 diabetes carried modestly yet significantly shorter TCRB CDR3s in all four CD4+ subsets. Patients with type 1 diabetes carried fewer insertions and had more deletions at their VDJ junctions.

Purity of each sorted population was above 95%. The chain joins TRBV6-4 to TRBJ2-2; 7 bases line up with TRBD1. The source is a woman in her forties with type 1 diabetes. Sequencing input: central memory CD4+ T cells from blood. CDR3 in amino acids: CASSDSPTGPGELFF. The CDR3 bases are TGTGCCAGCAGTGACTCGCCGACAGGGCCCGGGGAGCTGTTTTTT.